This T cell receptor beta chain derives from a study of type 1 and type 2 diabetes patients listed by TCRdb under 2016. Looking at the study overall: About ten type 1 diabetes patients, a few type 2 diabetes patients and six or seven nondiabetic controls were recruited in China to form the cohort. TCRbeta repertoires were profiled by high-throughput sequencing in the study to compare type 1 diabetes, type 2 diabetes and nondiabetic individuals. Across the study, CD4+ and CD8+ T cells were positively selected from PBMCs using CD4 or CD8 MicroBeads on MACS columns. A total of approximately 20,000,000 paired-end reads were generated across the whole study. Sequencing of the TCRbeta libraries was paired-end and was performed on Illumina HiSeq 2000 or MiSeq instruments. Type 2 diabetes patients were included as a disease comparison group for the type 1 diabetes patients. When roughly 18-cycle amplification was compared with roughly 25-cycle amplification, V gene usage looked similar, suggesting that primer efficiencies were similar and PCR bias was random.

Instrument on record: Illumina MiSeq. Genomic DNA from sorted T cell subsets was used as template for TCRbeta CDR3 amplification. Multiplex PCR with 30 forward and 13 reverse primers amplified the TCRbeta CDR3 region. After the PCR products were purified with AMPure XP beads, a second PCR of 20 to 30 cycles was run to add indices and adaptors. Before sequencing, the libraries were purified from gel with the QIAquick Gel Extraction Kit. As for the authors' bioinformatics: Paired-end reads were merged with FLASH and aligned to IMGT V, D and J germline references using IgBLAST. Reads with less than 70% alignment identity to germline references were removed, leaving 9.5 million to 13 million reads across the study. IMGT definitions were followed to assign CDR3 boundaries, reading frame and productivity. Highly-expanded clones were defined as clones making up 1% or more of reads, and normalized Shannon entropy was used to measure diversity. Unpaired two-tailed t-tests were used to test for differences in Shannon entropy between groups. Using fastp trimming at Q25 and MiXCR clonotype assembly, TCRdb reanalyzed the public sequencing data and kept in-frame beta chains. Records with the same CDR3 protein are collapsed into one entry carrying the most frequent genes and DNA. The V and J calls follow TCRdb's processing rather than the paper's. The sample data list fewer than 300,000 distinct CDR3 sequences, and 40% to 50% of these were observed just once. The ten largest clones represent roughly 13% of the sample.

The V end loses 5 bases and the J end loses 4 bases, and a stretch of 12 bases separates them. The cysteine opens and the phenylalanine closes a CDR3 of 14 amino acids. The only DNA kept is the CDR3, 42 bases in frame from the first base. Reading the germline V gene (reference sequence) gives CDR1 LNHDA and CDR2 SQIVND. What the authors observed across the whole study: Type 2 diabetes and control samples had highly correlated V and J gene usage patterns, with the correlation between samples averaging about 0.97. The study groups were not matched for age and gender, which could bias interpretation. High diversity was shown by type 2 diabetes repertoires, and the diversity was significantly greater than that of type 1 diabetes repertoires in both CD4+ and CD8+ T cells. Type 2 diabetes patients had few highly-expanded CD4+ clones (median one), and those clones made up a median approximately 3.9% of reads. Because only a limited number of T2D and control samples were sequenced, some T1D-only HECs might also be present in more T2D or control samples.

Every diabetic patient fulfilled standard classification criteria for type 1 or type 2 diabetes, and glucose and C-peptide were measured using WHO-recommended methods. Donors with other autoimmune diseases or infections within the previous four weeks were excluded from participation. Ten milliliters of peripheral blood were collected from each participant. LymphoPrep density separation was used to isolate PBMCs. This clonotype occurred a few times. It has no known antigen specificity. No per-base quality is available; no much larger clone lies one base away. The receptor chain draws on TRBV19 and TRBJ2-1, with a tentative D gene TRBD2 over 6 matching bases. Sequencing was performed on peripheral blood mononuclear cells (PBMCs). The clonotype comes from a man aged 18-30 years with type 2 diabetes. The DNA reads as follows: TGTGCCAGTAGTGGAGGTAGCGGTTACAATGAGCAGTTCTTC. Its protein product is CASSGGSGYNEQFF.